This entry lists 12 T cell receptor beta chains sequenced from one sample in a study of blood T cell repertoires in COVID-19 (TCRdb year 2020). The receptor library was made with the immunoSEQ multiplex PCR assay. The clones in this table, taken by TCRdb from immuneACCESS, are in-frame only. Not every clone is retained; where verified, under half of the shortfall comes from an unresolved V gene, and the cause of the rest is unknown. This sample lists roughly 220,000 clones; approximately 80% were detected once. Clones ranked in the top ten supply about 4.5% of the sample. Sequenced material: PBMCs or T cells enriched from blood (not recorded which). These receptors originate from a man aged 30 to 45 with acute COVID-19.

The chain links TRBV7-2 to TRBJ2-3; the match to TRBD2 covers 9 bases. CDR1 and CDR2 from the germline V gene are SGHTA and FQGNSA. The CDR3 runs 15 residues. V dropped 5 bases and J dropped 4; count of bases not matched to a gene: 7. The CDR3 sequence is CASSTQGLAPDTQYF. CDR3 DNA: TGTGCCAGCAGCACCCAGGGACTAGCCCCAGATACGCAGTATTTT. Variable domain in full (rest from reference TRBV7-2 and TRBJ2-3): GAGVSQSPSNKVTEKGKDVELRCDPISGHTALYWYRQSLGQGLEFLIYFQGNSAPDKSGLPSDRFSAERTGGSVSTLTIQRTQQEDSAVYLCASSTQGLAPDTQYFGPGTRLTVL.

V gene TRBV6-5 combines with J gene TRBJ2-5; TRBD1 matches 7 bases. The germline V gene encodes CDR1 MNHEY and CDR2 SVGAGI. J lost 2 bases, V lost 6 bases, and 3 bases had no gene match. The CDR3 covers 13 residues. This CDR3 is CASSAGGQETQYF. The CDR3, as DNA: TGTGCCAGCAGCGCAGGGGGACAAGAGACCCAGTACTTC.

The genes are TRBV15 and TRBJ1-6; a weak D match, TRBD1 (6 bases). Germline V gene data show CDR1 as LNHNV and CDR2 as YYDKDF (reference sequence). V was pared by 4 bases and J by 9 bases, with 16 bases between. The CDR3 runs 15 residues. CDR3 nucleotide sequence: TGTGCCACCAGCACCCAGACAGGAATCGCTTCACCCCTCCACTTT. It specifies CATSTQTGIASPLHF.

The V call is TRBV28, the J call TRBJ1-1, with 8 bases fitting TRBD1. CDR1 and CDR2 from the germline V gene are MDHEN and SYDVKM. This CDR3 is 17 amino acids long. J was trimmed by 0 bases and V by 5 bases; bases with no gene match: 11. The CDR3 DNA reads TGTGCCAGCAGTCCACCCCGGACAGGGTTAATGAACACTGAAGCTTTCTTT. Its protein product is CASSPPRTGLMNTEAFF. The full variable domain, its missing parts supplied by reference TRBV28 and TRBJ1-1, is DVKVTQSSRYLVKRTGEKVFLECVQDMDHENMFWYRQDPGLGLRLIYFSYDVKMKEKGDIPEGYSVSREKKERFSLILESASTNQTSMYLCASSPPRTGLMNTEAFFGQGTRLTVV.

CDR3 sequence (DNA): TGTGCCACTGGACAGGATAATTCACCCCTCCACTTT. It codes for CATGQDNSPLHF. The V call is TRBV6-5, the J call TRBJ1-6; 7 bases are shared with TRBD1. Germline assignment: CDR1 MNHEY and CDR2 SVGAGI. The CDR3 has 12 residues. J lost 5 bases, V lost 10 bases, and 2 bases had no gene match.

This chain joins TRBV7-9 and TRBJ1-1; possibly TRBD1 for D (6 bases). Germline loops: CDR1 SEHNR, CDR2 FQNEAQ (reference sequence). This CDR3 has 15 residues. V was trimmed by 5 bases and J by 3 bases, leaving 16 bases between them. The DNA for the CDR3 is TGTGCCAGCAGCCCCCCCAGGGGCTCCCACACTGAAGCTTTCTTT. Residues: CASSPPRGSHTEAFF.

The chain is built from TRBV19 and TRBJ2-5; D may be TRBD1 (5 bases). Per the germline V gene, CDR1 is LNHDA and CDR2 is SQIVND (reference sequence). CDR3 length: 14 residues. V shed 1 base and J shed 2 bases, with 8 bases lying between them. The CDR3 sequence is CASSIGTLQETQYF. Written as DNA, the CDR3 is TGTGCCAGTAGTATAGGGACATTACAAGAGACCCAGTACTTC.

The chain joins TRBV18 to TRBJ1-3; 7 bases are a match to TRBD1. Germline-derived CDR1 and CDR2 are KGHSH and LQKENI. V shed 2 bases, J shed 1 base, and the junction held 8 bases outside the gene matches. CDR3 length: 17 amino acids. DNA for the CDR3: TGTGCCAGCTCACCAACAGGGGCTCCCTCTTCTGGAAACACCATATATTTT. Protein: CASSPTGAPSSGNTIYF.

V gene TRBV20-1 combines with J gene TRBJ2-5; 9 bases are a match to TRBD2. V trimming: 3 bases; J trimming: 5 bases; junction bases outside the gene matches: 10. CDR1 and CDR2 (germline): DFQATT, SNEGSKA (reference sequence). The CDR3 length is 15 residues. In DNA form, the CDR3 reads TGCAGTGCTAGTCTTCTGGCGGGGGGGCCGGAGACCCAGTACTTC. It codes for CSASLLAGGPETQYF.

The chain is built from TRBV29-1 and TRBJ2-3; possible D gene TRBD2, 7 bases. V lost 7 bases to trimming and J lost 3 bases, with 14 bases between them. Germline values: CDR1 SQVTM, CDR2 ANQGSEA. The CDR3 runs to 13 residues. This CDR3 is CSGGRGATDTQYF. The CDR3 DNA follows: TGCAGCGGGGGTCGGGGGGCGACAGATACGCAGTATTTT.

V usage is TRBV14 and J usage is TRBJ2-7; 10 nucleotides agree with TRBD2. The V segment lost 3 bases and the J segment 6 bases; nucleotides outside the gene matches: 8. The CDR3 length is 15 residues. Germline-derived CDR1 and CDR2 are SGHDN and FVKESK. The CDR3 DNA reads TGTGCCAGCAGCCAGGAGACTAGCGGGCTATCCGAGCAGTACTTC. It encodes CASSQETSGLSEQYF.

This sequence joins TRBV5-1 and TRBJ2-3; TRBD1 might be the D (6 bases). Trimming left V 0 bases short and J 0 bases short, with 11 bases between. This CDR3 spans 16 amino acids. Germline V gene data show CDR1 as SGHRS and CDR2 as YFSETQ. CDR3 nucleotides: TGCGCCAGCAGCTTGGGGGGGCTCGTTAGCACAGATACGCAGTATTTT. Translated, it gives CASSLGGLVSTDTQYF.